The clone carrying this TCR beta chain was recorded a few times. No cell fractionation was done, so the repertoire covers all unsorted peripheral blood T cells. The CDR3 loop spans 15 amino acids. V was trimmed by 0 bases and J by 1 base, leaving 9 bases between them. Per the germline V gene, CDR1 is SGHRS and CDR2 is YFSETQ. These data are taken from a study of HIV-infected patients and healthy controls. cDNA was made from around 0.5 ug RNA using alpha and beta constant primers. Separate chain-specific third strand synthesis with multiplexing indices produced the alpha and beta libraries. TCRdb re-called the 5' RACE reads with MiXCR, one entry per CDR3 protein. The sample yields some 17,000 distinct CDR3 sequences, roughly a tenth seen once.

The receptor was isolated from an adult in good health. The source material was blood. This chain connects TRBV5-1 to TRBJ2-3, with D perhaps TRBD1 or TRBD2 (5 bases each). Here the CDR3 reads CASSLDGTRTDTQYF. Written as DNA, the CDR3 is TGCGCCAGCAGCTTGGACGGGACCCGCACAGATACGCAGTATTTT.